This TCR beta chain was identified during a study of OX40 agonist ivuxolimab in advanced cancers. At the level of the study: At 0.01 to 10 mg/kg, ivuxolimab was administered intravenously to patients every 2 weeks. Whole-study findings and limits: Clonal expansion was among the lowest in partial responders at 0.1-3.0 mg/kg, especially CD8+.

Per germline, CDR1 MDHEN and CDR2 SYDVKM. This CDR3 comprises 13 residues. V lost 4 bases, J lost 3 bases, and 7 bases lay in between. Individuals having autoimmune disease history or systemic immunosuppression were not enrolled. Sequencing was performed with immunoSEQ multiplex PCR; in TCRdb, only in-frame clones are kept and a portion is missing. The sample contains tens of thousands of clones, over 80% of which appear only once. A word on this clone: What it recognizes is unknown.

The receptor was isolated from an adult with an advanced solid tumor such as melanoma, head and neck, liver or kidney cancer. The input for sequencing was CD4+ or CD8+ T cells sorted from blood, taken in a trial of the OX40 agonist ivuxolimab. The chain joins TRBV28 to TRBJ1-5; D ambiguous. Here the CDR3 DNA reads TGTGCCAGCAGTTCCGTTTTCAATCAGCCCCAGCATTTT. Translated, it gives CASSSVFNQPQHF.